These 7 T cell receptor beta chains came from one sample sequenced in a study of blood T cell repertoires in COVID-19. The protocol was immunoSEQ multiplex PCR, while the TCRdb copy is restricted to in-frame clones and leaves out a portion. The sample has under 300,000 clones, approximately 86% seen once. The source material was PBMCs or T cells enriched from blood (not recorded which). These receptors were collected from a woman aged 25-40 years with acute COVID-19.

This clone was observed a single time. The chain recombines TRBV5-6 with TRBJ2-2; 9 nucleotides align to TRBD1. With 3 bases clipped from V and 4 bases from J, the junction kept 7 bases outside the gene matches. CDR3 length: 16 amino acids. Germline V gene data show CDR1 as SGHDT and CDR2 as YYEEEE. The chain's CDR3 is CASSSSGTGSTGELFF. The DNA of the CDR3 is TGTGCCAGCAGCTCTTCCGGGACAGGGTCCACCGGGGAGCTGTTTTTT. Together with reference TRBV5-6 and TRBJ2-2, the CDR3 gives the full variable domain: DAGVTQSPTHLIKTRGQQVTLRCSPKSGHDTVSWYQQALGQGPQFIFQYYEEEERQRGNFPDRFSGHQFPNYSSELNVNALLLGDSALYLCASSSSGTGSTGELFFGEGSRLTVL.

The chain recombines TRBV2 with TRBJ1-6; the D gene is possibly TRBD1 (6 bases). The germline V gene encodes CDR1 SNHLY and CDR2 FYNNEI. CDR3 length: 14 amino acids. V gave up 4 bases and J gave up 7 bases, with 11 bases separating them. The CDR3 nucleotides are TGTGCCAGCAGTGTCAGGGGCTCGAATTCACCCCTCCACTTT. This encodes CASSVRGSNSPLHF.

V is TRBV2 and J is TRBJ1-6; D call uncertain. The CDR3 spans 13 residues. The V and J ends lost 7 bases and 7 bases respectively, with 11 bases between them. Germline V lookup: CDR1 SNHLY, CDR2 FYNNEI. CDR3 nucleotide sequence: TGTGCCAGCATTTTGTCAGAAAATTCACCCCTCCACTTT. Translated, it gives CASILSENSPLHF.

The rearrangement joins TRBV6-5 to TRBJ2-7, with D unresolved. The CDR3 consists of 13 residues. Trimming took 6 bases from V and 0 from J, leaving 9 bases between them. CDR1 and CDR2 (germline): MNHEY, SVGAGI. CDR3 DNA: TGTGCCAGCAGACGCGGCGACTCCTACGAGCAGTACTTC. This translates into CASRRGDSYEQYF.

This chain connects TRBV11-2 to TRBJ1-6; no definite D call. V was cut by 0 bases and J by 7 bases, with 4 bases left in between. The germline CDR1 and CDR2 sequences are SGHAT and FQNNGV. The CDR3 sequence is 13 residues long. CDR3 nucleotide sequence: TGTGCCAGCAGCTTAGACAGGAATTCACCCCTCCACTTT. Its protein is CASSLDRNSPLHF.

The chain employs TRBV19 and TRBJ1-5, with a tentative D call TRBD1 (6 bases). The CDR3 loop spans 13 amino acids. Between the trimmed V and J ends, which lost 5 bases and 7 bases, there was a span of 12 bases. CDR1 and CDR2 from the germline V gene are LNHDA and SQIVND (reference sequence). CDR3 in DNA: TGTGCCAGTAGTGCCCAGGGGCCCCAGCCCCAGCATTTT. It specifies CASSAQGPQPQHF.

The V call is TRBV18, the J call TRBJ2-5; weak D call: TRBD2 (5 bases). Trimming took 4 bases from V and 2 from J, leaving 20 bases between them. Germline-derived CDR1 and CDR2 are KGHSH and LQKENI. The CDR3 has 17 amino acids. In nucleotides, the CDR3 is TGTGCCAGCTCACGTTCAACGGGGTTATTGGGACAAGAGACCCAGTACTTC. Translating it yields CASSRSTGLLGQETQYF. The full variable domain, completed using reference TRBV18 and TRBJ2-5, is NAGVMQNPRHLVRRRGQEARLRCSPMKGHSHVYWYRQLPEEGLKFMVYLQKENIIDESGMPKERFSAEFPKEGPSILRIQQVVRGDSAAYFCASSRSTGLLGQETQYFGPGTRLLVL.